This T cell receptor beta chain was identified in a study of blood T cell repertoires in COVID-19. On the study more broadly: The United States, Italy and Spain were the sources of the acute and convalescent COVID-19 samples. From T cells, B-cell-depleted T cells, or PBMCs came the material, which was cDNA or gDNA.

How the authors handled the data: Cell counts per sample came from amplifying reference gene primers. Libraries were prepared by immunoSEQ multiplex PCR; TCRdb keeps only in-frame clonotypes and omits some of them. D and trimming were read from the DNA, whereas the V and J calls and clone size are those reported in that table. The top ten clones hold around 5.8% of a sample with some 300,000 clones, about 90% of them seen once. A Seattle source enrolled patients during active infection and followed them longitudinally. Losses at the gene ends were 2 bases for V and 7 bases for J; bases not matched to a gene: 5. From germline, CDR1 is SQVTM and CDR2 ANQGSEA. This CDR3 has 13 amino acids.

This sequence originates from a woman aged 45-59 years with COVID-19, enrolled during active disease. Sequenced sample: peripheral blood. The chain links TRBV29-1 to TRBJ1-5, with 7 bases identical to TRBD1. The CDR3 DNA reads TGCAGCGTTGAATGGGACAGTAGGCAGCCCCAGCATTTT. Its translation is CSVEWDSRQPQHF.